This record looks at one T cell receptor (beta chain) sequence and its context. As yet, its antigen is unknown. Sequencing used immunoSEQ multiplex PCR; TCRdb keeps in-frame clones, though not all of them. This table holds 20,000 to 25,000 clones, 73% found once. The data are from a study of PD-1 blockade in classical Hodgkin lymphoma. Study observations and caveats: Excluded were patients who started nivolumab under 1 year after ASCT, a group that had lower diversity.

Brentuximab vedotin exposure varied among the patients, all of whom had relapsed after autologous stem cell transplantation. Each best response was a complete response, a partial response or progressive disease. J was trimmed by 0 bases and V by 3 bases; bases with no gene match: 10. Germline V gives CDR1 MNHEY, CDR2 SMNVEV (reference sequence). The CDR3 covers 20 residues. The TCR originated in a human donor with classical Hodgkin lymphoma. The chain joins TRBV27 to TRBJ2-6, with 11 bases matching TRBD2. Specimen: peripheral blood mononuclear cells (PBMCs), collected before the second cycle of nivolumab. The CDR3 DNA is TGTGCCAGCAGTTTTCGGTCTAGCGGGAGGTGGGACTCTGGGGCCAACGTCCTGACTTTC. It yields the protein CASSFRSSGRWDSGANVLTF.